The 21 T cell receptor beta chains presented below share a single source sample, sequenced in a study of T cell clonality in common variable immunodeficiency. The repertoire was sequenced with immunoSEQ multiplex PCR; TCRdb's copy has only in-frame clones and lacks some. The sample has some 60,000 clones, none seen only once. Sequencing input: peripheral blood mononuclear cells. These receptor sequences come from a person aged 18 to 69 in good health.

This clone was detected many times. The CDR3 goes on 3 residues after the read ends, and that part is filled in from the germline J gene. The J gene is TRBJ1-1, the V gene TRBV20-1, with D possibly matching TRBD1 (6 bases). CDR1 DFQATT and CDR2 SNEGSKA come from the germline V gene (reference sequence). The ends were cut back, 1 base at V and 4 bases at J, with 13 bases in the middle. The CDR3 covers 14 residues. Partial CDR3 DNA: TGCAGTGCTAGAGCCTTCGACAGGTCCACTGAA. It yields the protein CSARAFDRSTE. The CDR3 in full is CSARAFDRSTEAFF.

This clone came up a few times. The read gets to within 3 residues of the CDR3 end, and the germline J gene fills in the rest. The gene calls are TRBV6-2 or TRBV6-3 and TRBJ1-6, with D unclear. The V gene lost 5 bases and the J gene lost 7 bases, with 12 bases spanning the gap. Germline CDR1 and CDR2: MNHEY and SVGEGT. CDR3 length equals 14 residues. The CDR3 loop reads CASSPALLNSPLHF. The DNA read from the CDR3 is TGTGCCAGCAGTCCCGCGTTGCTCAATTCACCC.

This clone was counted only a few times. The read terminates 3 residues ahead of where the CDR3 ends, so the germline J gene completes it. The chain employs TRBV20-1 and TRBJ1-1; D ambiguous. V was pared by 5 bases and J by 1 base, with 11 bases between. This CDR3 has 13 residues. CDR1 and CDR2 (germline): DFQATT, SNEGSKA (reference sequence). The DNA read from the CDR3 is TGCAGTGCTCACCCTATGCAGAACACTGAA. Protein sequence: CSAHPMQNTE. The full CDR3 is CSAHPMQNTEAFF.

This clone appeared many times. The sequence runs out 3 residues before the end of the CDR3; the remainder is reconstructed from the germline J gene. V and J are TRBV5-4 and TRBJ2-3; 13 bases are a match to TRBD2. Germline lookup yields CDR1 SGHNT and CDR2 YYREEE (reference sequence). The CDR3 extends over 16 amino acids. Trimming took 5 bases from V and 2 from J; bases not matched to a gene: 5. This CDR3 reads CASSWGLAGNTDTQYF. The covered CDR3 bases are TGTGCCAGCAGTTGGGGACTAGCGGGGAACACAGATACG.

This clone was detected many times. The CDR3 extends 3 residues past the end of the read, so its final part is completed from the germline J gene. The chain carries TRBV19 and TRBJ2-6, with TRBD1 identical over 7 bases. Unmatched junction bases numbered 9, after V lost 1 base and J lost 3 bases. CDR1 and CDR2 (germline): LNHDA, SQIVND (reference sequence). This CDR3 has 18 amino acids. The DNA read from the CDR3 is TGTGCCAGTAGTATAGGACTGACAGGGCTACTTGGGGCCAACGTC. It encodes CASSIGLTGLLGANV. The full CDR3 sequence reads CASSIGLTGLLGANVLTF.

This clone was recorded at least ten times. Read coverage stops 3 residues before the CDR3 terminus; the germline J gene supplies the remainder. The chain is built from TRBV5-6 and TRBJ1-3, with TRBD1 matching 10 bases. The CDR3 runs to 14 residues. V trimming: 5 bases; J trimming: 7 bases; junction bases outside the gene matches: 6. Germline V gene sequence: CDR1 SGHDT, CDR2 YYEEEE. This CDR3 reads CASSDRGRGNTIYF. The covered CDR3 bases are TGTGCCAGCAGTGACAGGGGGCGTGGGAACACC.

This clone came up many times. The covered CDR3 bases are TGTGCCAGTAGCACGACAGTAGCTCATTTCTCTGGGGCCAACGTC. Protein product: CASSTTVAHFSGANV. The CDR3, in full, reads CASSTTVAHFSGANVLTF. The gene calls are TRBV19 and TRBJ2-6, with a tentative D call TRBD1 (5 bases). Coverage ceases 3 residues before the CDR3 finishes, and the germline J gene fills in the end. The V and J ends lost 6 bases and 0 bases respectively, with 18 bases between them. Germline V gene sequence: CDR1 LNHDA, CDR2 SQIVND (reference sequence). The CDR3 length is 18 residues.

This clone was seen at least ten times. The read falls 3 residues short of the CDR3 end, and the missing part is taken from the germline J gene. The chain is built from TRBV20-1 and TRBJ2-3; tentatively, D is TRBD2 (5 bases). The germline CDR1 and CDR2 sequences are DFQATT and SNEGSKA (reference sequence). Trimming removed 4 bases at V and 1 base at J, with 15 bases between. The CDR3 loop spans 15 amino acids. This CDR3 is CSATGAGSGTDTQYF. The part of the CDR3 DNA that was read is TGCAGTGCTACTGGCGCCGGTAGCGGCACAGATACG.

Turning to this clone: The missing CDR3 end, 3 residues past where the read stops, is filled in from the germline J gene. The rearrangement links TRBV30 to TRBJ1-1; D not resolved. V shed 2 bases and J shed 3 bases, with 10 bases lying between them. The CDR3 length is 13 residues. Looked up from germline, CDR1 is GTSNPN and CDR2 is SVGIG (reference sequence). CDR3 loop: CAWSTSGYTEAFF. The CDR3 DNA, read in part, is TGTGCCTGGAGTACCTCCGGGTACACTGAA.

The sample holds many counts of this clone. Coverage ceases 3 residues before the CDR3 finishes, and the germline J gene fills in the end. V is TRBV20-1 and J is TRBJ2-3, with D tentatively TRBD2 (5 bases). The CDR3 extends over 16 amino acids. Germline CDR1 DFQATT, CDR2 SNEGSKA (reference sequence). V was trimmed by 0 bases and J by 0 bases, leaving 13 bases between them. The CDR3 spells CSARDPGWRSTDTQYF. CDR3 DNA (partial): TGCAGTGCTAGAGATCCGGGGTGGAGGAGCACAGATACG.

This clone was counted ten times or more. The sequence runs out 3 residues before the end of the CDR3; the remainder is reconstructed from the germline J gene. The rearrangement uses TRBV5-1 and TRBJ2-5; D call uncertain. CDR3 size: 16 residues. V was shortened by 0 bases and J by 0 bases, with 12 bases between the two germline ends. Germline assignment: CDR1 SGHRS and CDR2 YFSETQ. Here the CDR3 reads CASSLGGRWYQETQYF. The CDR3 bases that were read are TGCGCCAGCAGCTTGGGTGGCAGATGGTACCAAGAGACC. Using reference TRBV5-1 and TRBJ2-5 for the parts outside the CDR3, the full variable domain is KAGVTQTPRYLIKTRGQQVTLSCSPISGHRSVSWYQQTPGQGLQFLFEYFSETQRNKGNFPGRFSGRQFSNSRSEMNVSTLELGDSALYLCASSLGGRWYQETQYFGPGTRLLVL.

This clone came up many times. The CDR3 end is not reached by the read, which stops 3 residues before it; the germline J gene fills it in. This sample also contains other DNA sequences that code for the same CDR3. The J gene is TRBJ1-5, the V gene TRBV20-1; no clear D gene. In germline, CDR1 is DFQATT, CDR2 SNEGSKA (reference sequence). The length of the CDR3 is 12 residues. The V gene lost 3 bases and the J gene lost 3 bases, with 6 bases spanning the gap. CDR3 DNA (partial): TGCAGTGCTAGGTCCTCCAATCAGCCC. This encodes CSARSSNQP. The whole CDR3 sequence is CSARSSNQPQHF.

Turning to this clone: Read coverage stops 3 residues before the CDR3 terminus; the germline J gene supplies the remainder. The chain combines TRBV19 with TRBJ2-2; 14 nucleotides agree with TRBD2. This CDR3 comprises 16 residues. V trimming: 5 bases; J trimming: 6 bases; junction bases outside the gene matches: 5. The germline gives CDR1 LNHDA, CDR2 SQIVND (reference sequence). This chain's CDR3 is CASSAWTSGRPGELFF. The part of the CDR3 DNA that was read is TGTGCCAGTAGTGCCTGGACTAGCGGGAGGCCCGGGGAG. Looking up the rest from reference TRBV19 and TRBJ2-2 gives the full variable domain: DGGITQSPKYLFRKEGQNVTLSCEQNLNHDAMYWYRQDPGQGLRLIYYSQIVNDFQKGDIAEGYSVSREKKESFPLTVTSAQKNPTAFYLCASSAWTSGRPGELFFGEGSRLTVL.

This clone was picked up a small number of times. The CDR3 is cut off 3 residues early in the read; its end comes from the germline J gene. This sequence joins TRBV5-4 and TRBJ2-7, with 13 bases aligning to TRBD2. Germline lookup yields CDR1 SGHNT and CDR2 YYREEE (reference sequence). The CDR3 runs 16 residues. Trimming at V came to 0 bases and at J to 2 bases, leaving 2 bases not matched to a gene. This CDR3 reads CASSLGLAGGTYEQYF. The CDR3 bases that were read are TGTGCCAGCAGCTTGGGACTAGCGGGGGGAACCTACGAG.

Turning to this clone: The CDR3 end is not reached by the read, which stops 3 residues before it; the germline J gene fills it in. This chain links TRBV2 with TRBJ2-1; D ambiguous. This CDR3 spans 12 amino acids. CDR1 is SNHLY and CDR2 is FYNNEI in the germline V gene. The V end lost 6 bases, the J end lost 4 bases, and 7 bases lay between the germline ends. Incomplete CDR3 DNA: TGTGCCAGCAGAACAGATTACAATGAG. Translating gives CASRTDYNE. The whole CDR3 sequence reads CASRTDYNEQFF. Together with reference TRBV2 and TRBJ2-1, the CDR3 gives the full variable domain: EPEVTQTPSHQVTQMGQEVILRCVPISNHLYFYWYRQILGQKVEFLVSFYNNEISEKSEIFDDQFSVERPDGSNFTLKIRSTKLEDSAMYFCASRTDYNEQFFGPGTRLTVL.

This clone occurred many times. Coverage ceases 3 residues before the CDR3 finishes, and the germline J gene fills in the end. V usage is TRBV29-1 and J usage is TRBJ2-2; 9 bases agree with TRBD1. Looked up from germline, CDR1 is SQVTM and CDR2 is ANQGSEA. V shed 3 bases and J 7 bases; nucleotides not matched to a gene: 9. The CDR3 runs to 15 residues. Incomplete CDR3 DNA: TGCAGCGTTGATTCCGGACAGGGGCGGATCGGGGAG. This codes for CSVDSGQGRIGE. The whole CDR3 sequence reads CSVDSGQGRIGELFF.

This clone has a count of ten or more. The CDR3 is cut off 3 residues early in the read; its end comes from the germline J gene. V is TRBV5-1 and J is TRBJ1-1; possibly TRBD1 for D (5 bases). With 4 bases removed from V and 4 bases from J, the gap between germline ends came to 14 bases. There are 14 residues in the CDR3. From germline, CDR1 is SGHRS and CDR2 YFSETQ. The part of the CDR3 DNA that was read is TGCGCCAGCAGCACCAGCAGGGTGGGCACTGAA. Protein: CASSTSRVGTE. In full, the CDR3 is CASSTSRVGTEAFF.

This clone was recorded many times. The observed sequence ends 3 residues before the CDR3 terminus, with the missing tail filled in from the germline J gene. J is TRBJ2-1 and V is TRBV7-2; TRBD2 agrees at 11 bases. J lost 5 bases, V lost 3 bases, and 3 bases had no gene match. Per the germline V gene, CDR1 is SGHTA and CDR2 is FQGNSA. This CDR3 contains 15 residues. CDR3 sequence: CASSLLAGGDNEQFF. The CDR3 DNA, read in part, is TGTGCCAGCAGCTTGCTAGCGGGAGGTGACAATGAG.

This clone was counted ten times or more. CDR3 region: CSTHRDGYTF. Incomplete CDR3 DNA: TGCAGCACCCACAGGGACGGC. The chain combines TRBV29-1 with TRBJ1-2, with a tentative D call TRBD1 (6 bases). The read finishes 3 residues shy of the CDR3 end, and the germline J gene is used to complete it. Germline CDR1 and CDR2: SQVTM and ANQGSEA. The CDR3 has 10 residues.

This clone was seen at least ten times. The read terminates 3 residues ahead of where the CDR3 ends, so the germline J gene completes it. The V gene is TRBV7-2, the J gene TRBJ2-5, with D possibly matching TRBD2 (5 bases). In germline, CDR1 is SGHTA, CDR2 FQGNSA. The CDR3 has 13 amino acids. The V end was cut by 5 bases, the J end by 4 bases, with 11 bases between. CDR3 sequence reads: CASSRGWRETQYF. The covered CDR3 bases are TGTGCCAGCAGCCGAGGGTGGAGAGAGACC. Full variable domain (missing parts from reference TRBV7-2 and TRBJ2-5): GAGVSQSPSNKVTEKGKDVELRCDPISGHTALYWYRQSLGQGLEFLIYFQGNSAPDKSGLPSDRFSAERTGGSVSTLTIQRTQQEDSAVYLCASSRGWRETQYFGPGTRLLVL.

In this sample, this clone turned up many times. The read gets to within 3 residues of the CDR3 end, and the germline J gene fills in the rest. This chain links TRBV10-3 with TRBJ1-4; the D gene is possibly TRBD1 (5 bases). The CDR3 covers 13 residues. V dropped 8 bases and J dropped 3 bases, with 10 bases sitting between them. The V gene's germline CDR1 is ENHRY and CDR2 SYGVKD. The CDR3 loop reads CAIQRQPNEKLFF. The part of the CDR3 DNA that was read is TGTGCCATCCAACGACAGCCTAATGAAAAA.